These 25 T cell receptor beta chains were all obtained from the same sample, sequenced in a study of blood T cell repertoires in COVID-19. TCRdb's copy holds only in-frame clones and misses some; the assay was immunoSEQ multiplex PCR. Seen here are around 41,000 clones, approximately 82% observed once, and the top ten hold 35% to 55%. The sample consisted of peripheral blood. The receptor source for this set is a woman aged 80 or over with acute or convalescent COVID-19.

This chain uses TRBV5-8 with TRBJ2-1; 8 bases match TRBD2. This CDR3 region has 16 residues. Germline CDR1 reads SGHTS; CDR2 reads YDEGEE. The J segment lost 7 bases and the V segment lost 4 bases, leaving 13 bases of the junction unmatched. The CDR3 DNA reads TGTGCCAGCAGCCATCTTAGCGGGACACTGGGGAATGAGCAGTTCTTC. This translates into CASSHLSGTLGNEQFF.

The chain has TRBV6-6 and TRBJ2-6; 12 nucleotides line up with TRBD2. The CDR3 consists of 18 residues. The J segment lost 0 bases and the V segment lost 5 bases, leaving 5 bases of the junction unmatched. From germline, CDR1 is MNHNY and CDR2 SVGAGI (reference sequence). CDR3 DNA sequence: TGTGCCAGCAGTCGACTAGCGGGGGTCCACTCTGGGGCCAACGTCCTGACTTTC. This encodes CASSRLAGVHSGANVLTF.

V gene TRBV28 combines with J gene TRBJ1-4; no firm D call. The CDR3 has 14 residues. Looked up from germline, CDR1 is MDHEN and CDR2 is SYDVKM. V lost 3 bases and J lost 2, with 7 bases in between. The CDR3 loop is CASSFAGTNEKLFF. The DNA for the CDR3 is TGTGCCAGCAGTTTTGCGGGGACTAATGAAAAACTGTTTTTT.

This clone has a single count. This sequence joins TRBV30 and TRBJ1-5; the D is unclear. V was clipped by 2 bases and J by 0 bases, with 8 bases between them. Germline-derived CDR1 and CDR2 are GTSNPN and SVGIG (reference sequence). The CDR3 contains 14 residues. As DNA, the CDR3 is TGTGCCTGGAGTAGGACTTATAGCAATCAGCCCCAGCATTTT. This codes for CAWSRTYSNQPQHF. Variable domain in full (rest from reference TRBV30 and TRBJ1-5): SQTIHQWPATLVQPVGSPLSLECTVEGTSNPNLYWYRQAAGRGLQLLFYSVGIGQISSEVPQNLSASRPQDRQFILSSKKLLLSDSGFYLCAWSRTYSNQPQHFGDGTRLSIL.

CDR3 coding DNA: TGTGCCAGCAGCCAGCAGACAGGGACTCAGCCCCAGCATTTT. This sequence encodes CASSQQTGTQPQHF. The V call is TRBV3-1 (or the pseudogene TRBV3-2), the J call TRBJ1-5, with 7 bases fitting TRBD1. CDR1 is LGHDT, CDR2 YNNKEL, per germline (reference sequence). The CDR3 is 14 amino acids. V gave up 3 bases and J gave up 6 bases; unmatched junction bases: 5.

The chain recombines TRBV29-1 with TRBJ2-1; 10 bases agree with TRBD2. Germline V gene lookup returns CDR1 SQVTM and CDR2 ANQGSEA. Trimming cost V 7 bases and J 4 bases; bases outside gene matches: 7. The CDR3 spans 14 residues. CDR3 amino acids: CSADGLAAYNEQFF. Here the CDR3 DNA reads TGCAGCGCCGACGGACTAGCGGCATACAATGAGCAGTTCTTC.

Many counts were recorded for this clone. This sample includes further DNA sequences coding for the same CDR3. The gene calls are TRBV5-6 and TRBJ2-7; perhaps TRBD1 as D (5 bases). In germline, CDR1 is SGHDT, CDR2 YYEEEE. CDR3 length equals 13 residues. Trimming pared 4 bases from V and 1 base from J, leaving 9 bases between. CDR3 amino acids: CASSPQGSYEQYF. CDR3 DNA sequence: TGTGCCAGCAGCCCCCAGGGTTCCTACGAGCAGTACTTC. The full variable domain, completed using reference TRBV5-6 and TRBJ2-7, is DAGVTQSPTHLIKTRGQQVTLRCSPKSGHDTVSWYQQALGQGPQFIFQYYEEEERQRGNFPDRFSGHQFPNYSSELNVNALLLGDSALYLCASSPQGSYEQYFGPGTRLTVT.

This rearrangement joins TRBV30 to TRBJ1-4; D remains ambiguous. This CDR3 region has 12 residues. V lost 3 bases and J 5 bases, leaving 7 bases between the germline ends. Per germline, CDR1 GTSNPN and CDR2 SVGIG (reference sequence). The CDR3 sequence is CAWRTGNEKLFF. The CDR3 bases are TGTGCCTGGAGAACGGGGAATGAAAAACTGTTTTTT.

This chain uses TRBV6-5 with TRBJ1-2, with 10 bases fitting TRBD1. The V gene's germline CDR1 is MNHEY and CDR2 SVGAGI. This CDR3 region has 14 residues. The trim removed 6 bases at V and 2 bases at J, leaving 3 bases unmatched. DNA of the CDR3: TGTGCCAGCAGCCCGGACAGGGGGAACTATGGCTACACCTTC. Residues: CASSPDRGNYGYTF.

The chain combines TRBV2 with TRBJ1-1; the D gene is possibly TRBD1 (5 bases). With 0 bases removed from V and 4 bases from J, the gap between germline ends came to 12 bases. The CDR3 consists of 15 residues. CDR1 is SNHLY and CDR2 is FYNNEI in the germline V gene. The CDR3 loop is CASSEALGGSTEAFF. The CDR3 DNA reads TGTGCCAGCAGTGAAGCGCTCGGGGGTAGCACTGAAGCTTTCTTT.

This chain uses TRBV2 with TRBJ1-3; perhaps TRBD1 as D (6 bases). V lost 6 bases, J lost 0 bases, and 12 bases lay in between. CDR1 and CDR2 from the germline V gene are SNHLY and FYNNEI. The CDR3 consists of 15 residues. In nucleotides, the CDR3 is TGTGCCAGCAGCTGGACAGCCCGCTCTGGAAACACCATATATTTT. Translated, it gives CASSWTARSGNTIYF.

The chain combines TRBV6-5 with TRBJ1-2, with 10 positions matching TRBD1. CDR1 is MNHEY, CDR2 SVGAGI, per germline. V lost 8 bases and J lost 5; bases outside the gene matches: 8. This CDR3 region has 14 residues. DNA of the CDR3: TGTGCCAGCCGCCCGGGACAGGGGTTATATGGCTACACCTTC. As protein: CASRPGQGLYGYTF.

This chain links TRBV2 with TRBJ1-6; D is possibly TRBD1 (6 bases). V was cut by 6 bases and J by 9 bases, with 15 bases left in between. Germline CDR1 is SNHLY and CDR2 is FYNNEI. The CDR3 has 14 amino acids. The CDR3 sequence is CASSIQGLGSPLHF. In DNA form, the CDR3 reads TGTGCCAGCAGCATACAGGGATTGGGTTCACCCCTCCACTTT.

CDR3 DNA sequence: TGTGCCAGCGATAAGGGGGGGCCCTACAATGAGCAGTTCTTC. As protein: CASDKGGPYNEQFF. The chain is built from TRBV28 and TRBJ2-1; TRBD2 might be the D (7 bases). The V gene's germline CDR1 is MDHEN and CDR2 SYDVKM. Trimming stripped 8 bases from V and 2 bases from J, with 13 bases between. This CDR3 comprises 14 residues.

In DNA form, the CDR3 reads TGTGCCAGCAGGAGGACAGATACGCAGTATTTT. This sequence encodes CASRRTDTQYF. The chain carries TRBV6-6 and TRBJ2-3; no definite D call. Germline lookup yields CDR1 MNHNY and CDR2 SVGAGI (reference sequence). V was shortened by 6 bases and J by 3 bases, with 4 bases between the two germline ends. The CDR3 is 11 residues long.

V usage is TRBV7-9 and J usage is TRBJ2-1; tentative D call: TRBD2 (6 bases). The CDR3 is 16 residues long. Germline V gene data show CDR1 as SEHNR and CDR2 as FQNEAQ (reference sequence). The V end lost 4 bases, the J end lost 2 bases, and 15 bases lay between the germline ends. The CDR3 here is CASSSGGIAAYNEQFF. For the CDR3, the DNA is TGTGCCAGCAGCTCTGGAGGGATCGCGGCCTACAATGAGCAGTTCTTC.

This clone was seen a single time. The chain couples TRBV5-1 to TRBJ1-5, with 7 bases aligning to TRBD1. Germline loops: CDR1 SGHRS, CDR2 YFSETQ. V lost 0 bases, J lost 1 base, and 10 bases stayed unmatched. This CDR3 region has 18 residues. The DNA for the CDR3 is TGCGCCAGCAGCTTGGCGTCCAGGGACAGTGGGAGCAATCAGCCCCAGCATTTT. Residues: CASSLASRDSGSNQPQHF. Full variable domain (outside the CDR3, taken from reference TRBV5-1 and TRBJ1-5): KAGVTQTPRYLIKTRGQQVTLSCSPISGHRSVSWYQQTPGQGLQFLFEYFSETQRNKGNFPGRFSGRQFSNSRSEMNVSTLELGDSALYLCASSLASRDSGSNQPQHFGDGTRLSIL.

The V and J genes are TRBV30 and TRBJ1-5; 7 positions match TRBD1. Germline assignment: CDR1 GTSNPN and CDR2 SVGIG (reference sequence). The trim removed 4 bases at V and 0 bases at J, leaving 0 bases unmatched. The CDR3 is 13 residues long. CDR3 loop: CAWTGGSNQPQHF. DNA for the CDR3: TGTGCCTGGACAGGGGGTAGCAATCAGCCCCAGCATTTT.

V and J are TRBV19 and TRBJ1-1; D gene unclear. The germline V gene has CDR1 LNHDA and CDR2 SQIVND (reference sequence). V shed 1 base and J shed 1 base, with 7 bases lying between them. CDR3 length: 14 amino acids. This chain's CDR3 is CASSIAHGNTEAFF. CDR3 sequence (DNA): TGTGCCAGTAGTATAGCTCACGGGAACACTGAAGCTTTCTTT.

In this sample, this clone turned up a few times. The gene calls are TRBV4-3 and TRBJ2-1, with 8 bases lining up with TRBD2. V lost 0 bases and J lost 5; bases outside the gene matches: 9. Germline V CDR1 and CDR2: LGHNA, YSLEER. CDR3 length: 17 residues. CDR3 coding DNA: TGCGCCAGCAGCCAAGATCCCCCTCCGGGGGGGAACAATGAGCAGTTCTTC. The encoded protein is CASSQDPPPGGNNEQFF.

The gene calls are TRBV6-6 and TRBJ1-1; TRBD1 matches 7 bases. Unmatched junction bases numbered 2, after V lost 0 bases and J lost 1 base. Germline CDR1 MNHNY, CDR2 SVGAGI (reference sequence). The CDR3 runs to 15 residues. The CDR3: CASSYSQGENTEAFF. The DNA of the CDR3 is TGTGCCAGCAGTTACTCGCAGGGGGAGAACACTGAAGCTTTCTTT.

This chain links TRBV10-3 with TRBJ2-7, with TRBD1 as a possible D gene (6 bases). This CDR3 comprises 17 residues. Trimming removed 5 bases from V and 0 bases from J, with 20 bases in between. From germline, CDR1 is ENHRY and CDR2 SYGVKD. CDR3 amino acids: CAISFSGNRDTSYEQYF. DNA of the CDR3: TGTGCCATCAGTTTCTCCGGAAACCGGGACACCTCCTACGAGCAGTACTTC.

This chain connects TRBV15 to TRBJ2-5; D perhaps matches TRBD2 (7 bases). Deletions cut 3 bases from V and 4 bases from J, with 27 bases between. This CDR3 is 19 amino acids long. Germline V lookup: CDR1 LNHNV, CDR2 YYDKDF (reference sequence). The CDR3 sequence is CATSREESLLRGGRETQYF. The CDR3 DNA reads as TGTGCCACCAGCAGGGAAGAGAGCCTGCTGAGGGGGGGTAGAGAGACCCAGTACTTC.

This clone was seen more than once but under ten times. J is TRBJ2-1 and V is TRBV6-4; 7 bases line up with TRBD1. The CDR3 is made up of 15 amino acids. Germline-derived CDR1 and CDR2 are MRHNA and SNTAGT. V gave up 0 bases and J gave up 2 bases; unmatched junction bases: 1. CDR3 nucleotide sequence: TGTGCCAGCAGTGACTCCGGGACAGCCTACAATGAGCAGTTCTTC. Its translation: CASSDSGTAYNEQFF.

The V and J genes are TRBV9 and TRBJ1-4, with D perhaps TRBD1 (5 bases). V was cut by 4 bases and J by 3 bases, with 13 bases left in between. Germline-derived CDR1 and CDR2 are SGDLS and YYNGEE. This CDR3 spans 15 amino acids. The CDR3 sequence: CASSTRSGSNEKLFF. The CDR3 bases are TGTGCCAGCAGCACTCGTTCAGGGTCTAATGAAAAACTGTTTTTT.